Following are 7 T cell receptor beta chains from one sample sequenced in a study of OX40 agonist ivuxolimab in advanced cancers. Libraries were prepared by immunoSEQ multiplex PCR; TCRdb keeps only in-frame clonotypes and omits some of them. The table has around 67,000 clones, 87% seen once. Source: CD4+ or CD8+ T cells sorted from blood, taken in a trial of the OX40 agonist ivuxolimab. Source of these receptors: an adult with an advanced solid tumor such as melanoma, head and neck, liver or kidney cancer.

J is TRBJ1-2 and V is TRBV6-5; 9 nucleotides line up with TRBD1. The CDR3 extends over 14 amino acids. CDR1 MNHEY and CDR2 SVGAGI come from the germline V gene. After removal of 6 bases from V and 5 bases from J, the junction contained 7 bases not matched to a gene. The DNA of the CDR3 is TGTGCCAGCAGCCGAACCGGGACAGGGTATGGCTACACCTTC. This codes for CASSRTGTGYGYTF.

The CDR3 region is CASSTGRLNEQFF. The CDR3, as DNA: TGTGCCAGCAGCACCGGACGGCTCAATGAGCAGTTCTTC. The chain combines TRBV7-8 with TRBJ2-1; D not resolved. V was clipped by 5 bases and J by 6 bases, with 11 bases between them. This CDR3 contains 13 residues. Germline V gives CDR1 SGHVS, CDR2 FQNEAQ.

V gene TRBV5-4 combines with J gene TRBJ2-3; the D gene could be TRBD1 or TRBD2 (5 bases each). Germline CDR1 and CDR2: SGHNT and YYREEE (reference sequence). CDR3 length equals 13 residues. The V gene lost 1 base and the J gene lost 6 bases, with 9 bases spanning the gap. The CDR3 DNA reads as TGTGCCAGCAGCTTGCAGGGAGAGGATACGCAGTATTTT. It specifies CASSLQGEDTQYF.

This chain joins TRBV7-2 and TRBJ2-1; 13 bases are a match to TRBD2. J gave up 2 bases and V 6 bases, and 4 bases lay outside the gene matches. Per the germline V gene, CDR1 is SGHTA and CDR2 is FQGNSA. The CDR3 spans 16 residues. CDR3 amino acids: CASSPTSGGAYNEQFF. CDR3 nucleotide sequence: TGTGCCAGCAGTCCAACTAGCGGGGGGGCCTACAATGAGCAGTTCTTC. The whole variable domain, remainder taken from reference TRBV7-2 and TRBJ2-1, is GAGVSQSPSNKVTEKGKDVELRCDPISGHTALYWYRQSLGQGLEFLIYFQGNSAPDKSGLPSDRFSAERTGGSVSTLTIQRTQQEDSAVYLCASSPTSGGAYNEQFFGPGTRLTVL.

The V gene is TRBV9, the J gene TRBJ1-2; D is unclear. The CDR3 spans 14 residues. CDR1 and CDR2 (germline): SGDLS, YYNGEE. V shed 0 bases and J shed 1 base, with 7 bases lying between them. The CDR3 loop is CASSVDAVNYGYTF. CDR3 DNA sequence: TGTGCCAGCAGCGTAGACGCAGTTAACTATGGCTACACCTTC.

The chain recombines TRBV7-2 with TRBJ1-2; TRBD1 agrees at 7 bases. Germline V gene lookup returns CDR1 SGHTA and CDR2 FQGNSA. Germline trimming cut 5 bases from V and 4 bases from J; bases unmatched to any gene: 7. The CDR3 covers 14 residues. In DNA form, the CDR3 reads TGTGCCAGCAGCATCAGGGGGGCCTCCTATGGCTACACCTTC. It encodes CASSIRGASYGYTF.

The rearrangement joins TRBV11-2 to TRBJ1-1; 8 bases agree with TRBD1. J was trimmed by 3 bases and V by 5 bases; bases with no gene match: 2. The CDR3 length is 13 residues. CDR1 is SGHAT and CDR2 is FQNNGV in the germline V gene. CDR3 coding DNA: TGTGCCAGCAGCCCACAGGGGGACACTGAAGCTTTCTTT. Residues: CASSPQGDTEAFF.